One and the same sample provided the 5 T cell receptor beta chains below, sequenced in a study of OX40 agonist ivuxolimab in advanced cancers. Assay used: immunoSEQ multiplex PCR; TCRdb lists only in-frame clones, some missing. This sample has around 20,000 clones, with 65% to 90% found just once. Here the sequenced sample was CD4+ or CD8+ T cells sorted from blood, taken in a trial of the OX40 agonist ivuxolimab. Receptor source: an adult with an advanced solid tumor such as melanoma, head and neck, liver or kidney cancer.

The rearrangement links TRBV6-6 to TRBJ2-4; 7 bases map to TRBD1. This CDR3 has 11 residues. The junction had 2 bases not matched to a gene; V was cut back by 6 bases and J by 9 bases. The germline gives CDR1 MNHNY, CDR2 SVGAGI (reference sequence). CDR3 coding DNA: TGTGCCAGCAGCCCAGGGGGCATTCAGTACTTC. Translated: CASSPGGIQYF.

V usage is TRBV11-1 and J usage is TRBJ1-3; D uncertain. The CDR3 extends over 13 amino acids. In germline, CDR1 is SGHAT, CDR2 FQDESV (reference sequence). Trimming cost V 3 bases and J 3 bases, with 6 bases left between them. CDR3 DNA sequence: TGTGCCAGCAGCTTCGCGGGTGGAAACACCATATATTTT. It codes for CASSFAGGNTIYF.

The chain combines TRBV6-1 with TRBJ2-2; no firm D call. The V end lost 4 bases, the J end lost 4 bases, and 4 bases lay between the germline ends. This CDR3 is 12 amino acids long. Germline-derived CDR1 and CDR2 are MNHNS and SASEGT. The CDR3 DNA is TGTGCCAGCAGTGCCACCACCGGGGAGCTGTTTTTT. This gives the protein CASSATTGELFF.

The chain is built from TRBV6-6 and TRBJ2-3; D unclear. This CDR3 contains 13 residues. CDR1 and CDR2 (germline): MNHNY, SVGAGI (reference sequence). The V and J ends lost 4 bases and 0 bases respectively, with 5 bases between them. The CDR3 protein is CASSLQSTDTQYF. The CDR3 DNA reads TGTGCCAGCAGTTTACAGAGCACAGATACGCAGTATTTT.

V usage is TRBV6-1 and J usage is TRBJ2-7; 9 bases are a match to TRBD2. Germline V gene lookup returns CDR1 MNHNS and CDR2 SASEGT. J was trimmed by 6 bases and V by 1 base; bases with no gene match: 13. This CDR3 contains 17 residues. CDR3 sequence reads: CASSEVRLAGILGEQYF. CDR3 sequence (DNA): TGTGCCAGCAGTGAAGTTCGTCTAGCGGGGATCTTGGGCGAGCAGTACTTC.